The clone carrying this TCR beta chain has only one observation. Followed longitudinally, the Seattle patients had been enrolled during active infection. The data derive from a study of blood T cell repertoires in COVID-19. Overall study: COVID-19 samples from acute and convalescent phases originated in the United States, Italy and Spain. T cells, B-cell-depleted T cells, or PBMCs supplied cDNA or gDNA.

J lost 0 bases, V lost 5 bases, and 11 bases had no gene match. This CDR3 has 17 amino acids. CDR1 SGHTA and CDR2 FQGNSA come from the germline V gene. As processed by the authors: Cell counts per sample came from amplifying reference gene primers. This table comes from immunoSEQ multiplex PCR, and its TCRdb copy is limited to in-frame clones, with some not included. Clone size and the V and J calls come from that table; the DNA yielded D and trimming. The sample has 250,000 to 300,000 clones; around 91% are singletons. This receptor was obtained from a woman between 55 and 75 years old with COVID-19, enrolled during active disease. The source material was peripheral blood. The rearrangement joins TRBV7-2 to TRBJ1-1; 8 nucleotides match TRBD1. The CDR3 here is CASSPRGRNIMNTEAFF. CDR3 DNA sequence: TGTGCCAGCAGCCCCAGGGGGCGGAATATCATGAACACTGAAGCTTTCTTT. Filled out from reference TRBV7-2 and TRBJ1-1, the complete variable domain reads GAGVSQSPSNKVTEKGKDVELRCDPISGHTALYWYRQSLGQGLEFLIYFQGNSAPDKSGLPSDRFSAERTGGSVSTLTIQRTQQEDSAVYLCASSPRGRNIMNTEAFFGQGTRLTVV.